One sample yielded the 4 T cell receptor beta chains listed below, sequenced in a study of beta chain features in type 1 diabetes. Every bit of the isolated RNA underwent reverse transcription, so sequencing read expressed TCRB transcripts. Libraries were prepared by immunoSEQ multiplex PCR; TCRdb keeps only in-frame clonotypes and omits some of them. Of some 250,000 clones listed, about 30% are singletons. Input material: central memory CD4+ T cells from blood. The receptors come from a man younger than 45 in good health.

This clone came up once. This chain links TRBV4-3 with TRBJ2-7, with D hard to call. Germline values: CDR1 LGHNA, CDR2 YSLEER. Trimming pared 4 bases from V and 3 bases from J, leaving 10 bases between. CDR3 length: 13 residues. The DNA of the CDR3 is TGCGCCAGCAGCCCATCGTCGAACTACGAGCAGTACTTC. Translation: CASSPSSNYEQYF.

This chain links TRBV29-1 with TRBJ2-3; 10 nucleotides align to TRBD2. Germline V gene sequence: CDR1 SQVTM, CDR2 ANQGSEA. The V segment lost 3 bases and the J segment 0 bases; nucleotides outside the gene matches: 6. The CDR3 totals 16 residues. The CDR3 region is CSVDPTSGDSTDTQYF. The DNA for the CDR3 is TGCAGCGTTGACCCTACTAGCGGGGATAGCACAGATACGCAGTATTTT.

CDR3 sequence reads: CASSTPGVPDTQYF. DNA for the CDR3: TGTGCCAGTAGTACCCCCGGAGTCCCAGATACGCAGTATTTT. The chain joins TRBV19 to TRBJ2-3; D is undetermined. Trimming removed 4 bases from V and 4 bases from J, with 12 bases in between. Germline CDR1 is LNHDA and CDR2 is SQIVND (reference sequence). The CDR3 is made up of 14 amino acids.

About this clone itself: The same CDR3 can be traced to other DNA sequences in this sample. The CDR3 bases are TGTGCCAGCAGCCTAGGAGCCGGGAGGAAGAACAATGAGCAGTTCTTC. The encoded protein is CASSLGAGRKNNEQFF. V and J are TRBV7-7 and TRBJ2-1; 7 nucleotides align to TRBD2. Per the germline V gene, CDR1 is SSHAT and CDR2 is FNYEAQ (reference sequence). V trimming: 5 bases; J trimming: 5 bases; junction bases outside the gene matches: 12. The CDR3 is 16 residues long.